These 20 T cell receptor beta chains originate from one sample sequenced in a study of pediatric ulcerative colitis. Sequenced by immunoSEQ multiplex PCR; TCRdb stores in-frame clones only, minus some. The table shows fewer than 30,000 clones, with more than 65% occurring only once. One to two pinch biopsies were taken from the rectum during colonoscopy. The sequenced material came from gut tissue. These receptors were obtained from a boy under 18 with severe ulcerative colitis.

The table lists this clone with a count of one. The chain employs TRBV7-9 and TRBJ2-5; D call uncertain. CDR3 length equals 12 residues. Trimming took off 6 bases at V and 0 bases at J, with 5 bases between the two ends. CDR1 is SEHNR and CDR2 is FQNEAQ in the germline V gene (reference sequence). The DNA of the CDR3 is TGTGCCAGCAGTCAGGACCAAGAGACCCAGTACTTC. Translating it yields CASSQDQETQYF.

This clone was counted between two and nine times. The chain joins TRBV6-6 to TRBJ1-3; no clear D gene. The CDR3 runs to 15 residues. V gave up 2 bases and J gave up 0 bases, with 8 bases separating them. Germline V lookup: CDR1 MNHNY, CDR2 SVGAGI (reference sequence). In DNA form, the CDR3 reads TGTGCCAGCAGTTACCCAGGAACCTCTGGAAACACCATATATTTT. Translating it yields CASSYPGTSGNTIYF.

V and J are TRBV7-6 and TRBJ2-5; D remains ambiguous. V was clipped by 7 bases and J by 3 bases, with 15 bases between them. The CDR3 contains 14 residues. Germline V gene data show CDR1 as SGHVS and CDR2 as FNYEAQ. The CDR3 region is CASMADVSKETQYF. The CDR3 bases are TGTGCCAGCATGGCGGACGTGTCCAAAGAGACCCAGTACTTC.

This clone counts as medium-sized. This chain joins TRBV7-2 and TRBJ2-7; 8 nucleotides agree with TRBD1. The CDR3 spans 15 residues. Germline V gene sequence: CDR1 SGHTA, CDR2 FQGNSA. V lost 5 bases, J lost 2 bases, and 8 bases stayed unmatched. The CDR3 bases are TGTGCCAGCAGCCCTCGAGTGGACAGGGCCTACGAGCAGTACTTC. Its translation: CASSPRVDRAYEQYF.

In this sample, this clone turned up once. The genes are TRBV9 and TRBJ2-7, with 10 bases matching TRBD2. This CDR3 has 14 amino acids. With 4 bases clipped from V and 6 bases from J, the junction kept 7 bases outside the gene matches. Germline V lookup: CDR1 SGDLS, CDR2 YYNGEE. In DNA, the CDR3 is TGTGCCAGCAGCCCAGCGGGAGGGGATTTCGAGCAGTACTTC. Amino acid sequence: CASSPAGGDFEQYF.

The chain has TRBV7-9 and TRBJ1-1, with D unresolved. The V gene lost 3 bases and the J gene lost 1 base, with 6 bases spanning the gap. Germline values: CDR1 SEHNR, CDR2 FQNEAQ (reference sequence). This CDR3 contains 13 residues. The CDR3 is CASSFQGNTEAFF. The CDR3, as DNA: TGTGCCAGCAGCTTCCAAGGGAACACTGAAGCTTTCTTT.

The gene calls are TRBV14 and TRBJ2-3, with 13 bases that match TRBD2. The CDR3 sequence is 18 residues long. Trimming cost V 6 bases and J 1 base; bases outside gene matches: 10. Germline V gene sequence: CDR1 SGHDN, CDR2 FVKESK. CDR3 residues: CASSLIWTSGRGTDTQYF. The CDR3, as DNA: TGTGCCAGCAGTCTTATCTGGACTAGCGGGAGAGGCACAGATACGCAGTATTTT.

V and J are TRBV5-1 and TRBJ1-2; D unclear. V was trimmed by 0 bases and J by 2 bases, leaving 8 bases between them. This CDR3 is 14 amino acids long. CDR1 is SGHRS and CDR2 is YFSETQ in the germline V gene. The CDR3 reads CASSLEGDNYGYTF. The CDR3 nucleotides are TGCGCCAGCAGCTTGGAAGGAGACAACTATGGCTACACCTTC.

This clone was counted once. The gene calls are TRBV7-2 and TRBJ2-3, with 7 bases that match TRBD2. The germline CDR1 and CDR2 sequences are SGHTA and FQGNSA. J lost 9 bases, V lost 6 bases, and 6 bases had no gene match. The CDR3 spans 12 residues. The chain's CDR3 is CASRLQRGTQYF. The CDR3 coding sequence is TGTGCCAGCAGGCTCCAGCGGGGAACGCAGTATTTT. Looking up the rest from reference TRBV7-2 and TRBJ2-3 gives the full variable domain: GAGVSQSPSNKVTEKGKDVELRCDPISGHTALYWYRQSLGQGLEFLIYFQGNSAPDKSGLPSDRFSAERTGGSVSTLTIQRTQQEDSAVYLCASRLQRGTQYFGPGTRLTVL.

The chain couples TRBV2 to TRBJ1-2, with D maybe TRBD1 (5 bases). The CDR3 is 13 amino acids. CDR1 SNHLY and CDR2 FYNNEI come from the germline V gene. The V end was cut by 5 bases, the J end by 6 bases, with 13 bases between. The CDR3 DNA is TGTGCCAGCAGTCTTACAGGAACCGATGGCTACACCTTC. This encodes CASSLTGTDGYTF. The full variable domain, in which reference TRBV2 and TRBJ1-2 provide the parts outside the CDR3, is EPEVTQTPSHQVTQMGQEVILRCVPISNHLYFYWYRQILGQKVEFLVSFYNNEISEKSEIFDDQFSVERPDGSNFTLKIRSTKLEDSAMYFCASSLTGTDGYTFGSGTRLTVV.

The chain recombines TRBV10-3 with TRBJ2-1, with 9 bases fitting TRBD1. The length of the CDR3 is 14 residues. Germline trimming cut 6 bases from V and 6 bases from J; bases unmatched to any gene: 6. Per the germline V gene, CDR1 is ENHRY and CDR2 is SYGVKD. The CDR3 is CAIRTTGGGNEQFF. The CDR3 DNA sequence: TGTGCCATCAGGACCACAGGGGGCGGCAATGAGCAGTTCTTC.

This chain links TRBV29-1 with TRBJ1-1, with D hard to call. Trimming took off 4 bases at V and 0 bases at J, with 6 bases between the two ends. The germline V gene has CDR1 SQVTM and CDR2 ANQGSEA. The CDR3 spans 12 residues. CDR3 DNA: TGCAGCGTTGGAAGAATGAACACTGAAGCTTTCTTT. This translates into CSVGRMNTEAFF.

This clone showed up just a few times. The J gene is TRBJ1-2, the V gene TRBV27; D not certain. CDR3 size: 14 residues. V dropped 2 bases and J dropped 2 bases, with 9 bases sitting between them. Germline lookup yields CDR1 MNHEY and CDR2 SMNVEV (reference sequence). The CDR3 protein is CASSLGPTNYGYTF. DNA for the CDR3: TGTGCCAGCAGTTTAGGACCGACCAACTATGGCTACACCTTC.

V gene TRBV6-4 combines with J gene TRBJ2-1; D may be TRBD2 (5 bases). Per the germline V gene, CDR1 is MRHNA and CDR2 is SNTAGT. V dropped 0 bases and J dropped 4 bases, with 10 bases sitting between them. The length of the CDR3 is 15 residues. The CDR3 loop reads CASSDSGEGYNEQFF. Written as DNA, the CDR3 is TGTGCCAGCAGTGACTCGGGAGAAGGATACAATGAGCAGTTCTTC.

The genes are TRBV7-3 and TRBJ2-2, with no clear D. V lost 4 bases to trimming and J lost 4 bases, with 16 bases between them. CDR3 length equals 16 residues. CDR1 is SGHTA and CDR2 is FQGTGA in the germline V gene. In DNA, the CDR3 is TGTGCCAGCAGCTCGGGTTTGGCTGTCTCCACCGGGGAGCTGTTTTTT. Its protein is CASSSGLAVSTGELFF.

The table lists this clone with a few counts. The gene calls are TRBV11-1 and TRBJ1-1; D might be TRBD1 (5 bases). Trimming shortened V by 1 base and J by 5 bases, and 8 bases separated the two germline ends. Germline V gives CDR1 SGHAT, CDR2 FQDESV (reference sequence). The CDR3 consists of 13 residues. Here the CDR3 DNA reads TGTGCCAGCAGCTTAGTCCAGGGTACTGAAGCTTTCTTT. This translates into CASSLVQGTEAFF.

This chain joins TRBV15 and TRBJ1-3, with a weak D call TRBD1 (6 bases). The CDR3 is made up of 15 amino acids. Trimming cost V 6 bases and J 0 bases, with 12 bases left between them. Germline CDR1 reads LNHNV; CDR2 reads YYDKDF (reference sequence). CDR3 in DNA: TGTGCCACCAGTCAGGACAGTAGCTCTGGAAACACCATATATTTT. It translates to CATSQDSSSGNTIYF. Complete variable domain (other parts from reference TRBV15 and TRBJ1-3): DAMVIQNPRYQVTQFGKPVTLSCSQTLNHNVMYWYQQKSSQAPKLLFHYYDKDFNNEADTPDNFQSRRPNTSFCFLDIRSPGLGDTAMYLCATSQDSSSGNTIYFGEGSWLTVV.

This chain links TRBV28 with TRBJ2-1; D remains unclear. Trimming stripped 4 bases from V and 5 bases from J, with 12 bases between. From germline, CDR1 is MDHEN and CDR2 SYDVKM. There are 14 residues in the CDR3. The CDR3 nucleotides read TGTGCCAGCAGTTCGATCCTAGAACACAATGAGCAGTTCTTC. As protein: CASSSILEHNEQFF.

The chain couples TRBV27 to TRBJ2-7; D is unresolved. Trimming removed 6 bases at V and 5 bases at J, with 23 bases between. CDR1 and CDR2 from the germline V gene are MNHEY and SMNVEV (reference sequence). The CDR3 runs 16 residues. CDR3 in amino acids: CASRPDLTSQNHEQYF. The CDR3, as DNA: TGTGCCAGCAGACCCGACCTAACATCTCAGAACCACGAGCAGTACTTC.

This clone has just a few counts. The chain combines TRBV28 with TRBJ2-1; D perhaps matches TRBD2 (5 bases). The V end lost 2 bases, the J end lost 13 bases, and 12 bases lay between the germline ends. CDR1 is MDHEN and CDR2 is SYDVKM in the germline V gene. This CDR3 comprises 12 residues. CDR3: CASSLTGGRQFF. CDR3 nucleotides: TGTGCCAGCAGTTTAACCGGAGGACGTCAGTTCTTC.